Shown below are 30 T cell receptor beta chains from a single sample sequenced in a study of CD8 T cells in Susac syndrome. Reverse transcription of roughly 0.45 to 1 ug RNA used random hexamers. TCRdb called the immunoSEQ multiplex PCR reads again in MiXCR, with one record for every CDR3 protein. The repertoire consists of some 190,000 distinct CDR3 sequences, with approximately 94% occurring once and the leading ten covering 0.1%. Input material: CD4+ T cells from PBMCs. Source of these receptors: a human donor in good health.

The CDR3 bases are TGTGCCAGCACTTCCGGGACTAGCGGACACAATGAGCAGTTCTTC. It codes for CASTSGTSGHNEQFF. The chain couples TRBV6-2 or TRBV6-3 to TRBJ2-1, with TRBD2 matching over 11 bases. Trimming cost V 7 bases and J 5 bases; bases outside gene matches: 7. Germline values: CDR1 MNHEY, CDR2 SVGEGT. The CDR3 runs 15 residues.

The DNA for the CDR3 is TGCAGTGCTAGAACAGGCGGGTACGAGCAGTACTTC. Amino acid sequence: CSARTGGYEQYF. The chain joins TRBV20-1 to TRBJ2-7; tentatively, D is TRBD1 or TRBD2 (5 bases each). Trimming pared 2 bases from V and 4 bases from J, leaving 9 bases between. Germline values: CDR1 DFQATT, CDR2 SNEGSKA (reference sequence). This CDR3 is built from 12 residues.

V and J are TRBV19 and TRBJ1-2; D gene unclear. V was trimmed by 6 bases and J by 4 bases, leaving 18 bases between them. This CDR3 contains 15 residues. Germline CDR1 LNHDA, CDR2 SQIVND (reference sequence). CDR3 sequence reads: CASSMARTSSYGYTF. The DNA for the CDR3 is TGTGCCAGTAGCATGGCCAGAACATCCTCCTATGGCTACACCTTC.

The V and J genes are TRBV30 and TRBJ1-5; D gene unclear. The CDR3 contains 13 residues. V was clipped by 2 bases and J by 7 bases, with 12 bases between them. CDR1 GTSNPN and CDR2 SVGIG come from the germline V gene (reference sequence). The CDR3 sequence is CAWSSGGEQPQHF. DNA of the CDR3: TGTGCCTGGAGTTCCGGCGGGGAGCAGCCCCAGCATTTT.

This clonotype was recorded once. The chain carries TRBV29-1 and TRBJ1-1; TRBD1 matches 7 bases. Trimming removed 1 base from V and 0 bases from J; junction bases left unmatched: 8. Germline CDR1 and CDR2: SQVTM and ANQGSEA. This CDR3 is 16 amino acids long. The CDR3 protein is CSVEGAQGGMNTEAFF. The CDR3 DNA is TGCAGCGTTGAAGGGGCCCAAGGGGGCATGAACACTGAAGCTTTCTTT. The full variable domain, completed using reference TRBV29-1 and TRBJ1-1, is SAVISQKPSRDICQRGTSLTIQCQVDSQVTMMFWYRQQPGQSLTLIATANQGSEATYESGFVIDKFPISRPNLTFSTLTVSNMSPEDSSIYLCSVEGAQGGMNTEAFFGQGTRLTVV.

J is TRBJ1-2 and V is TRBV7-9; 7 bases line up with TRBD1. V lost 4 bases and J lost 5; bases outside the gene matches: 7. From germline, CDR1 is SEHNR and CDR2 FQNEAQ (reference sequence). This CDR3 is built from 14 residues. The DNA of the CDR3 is TGTGCCAGCAGCTCTACAGGGGCGCAATATGGCTACACCTTC. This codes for CASSSTGAQYGYTF.

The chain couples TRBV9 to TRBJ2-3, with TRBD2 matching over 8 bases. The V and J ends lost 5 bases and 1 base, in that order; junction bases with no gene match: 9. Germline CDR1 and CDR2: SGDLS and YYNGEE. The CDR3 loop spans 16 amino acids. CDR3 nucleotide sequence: TGTGCCAGCAGTTCCGGGACTAGTATCGGCACAGATACGCAGTATTTT. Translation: CASSSGTSIGTDTQYF.

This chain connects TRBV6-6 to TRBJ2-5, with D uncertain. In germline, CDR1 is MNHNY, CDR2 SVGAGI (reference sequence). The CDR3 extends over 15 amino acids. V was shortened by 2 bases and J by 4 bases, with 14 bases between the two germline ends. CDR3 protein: CASSYPGPQGETQYF. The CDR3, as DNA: TGTGCCAGCAGTTACCCGGGTCCCCAAGGAGAGACCCAGTACTTC.

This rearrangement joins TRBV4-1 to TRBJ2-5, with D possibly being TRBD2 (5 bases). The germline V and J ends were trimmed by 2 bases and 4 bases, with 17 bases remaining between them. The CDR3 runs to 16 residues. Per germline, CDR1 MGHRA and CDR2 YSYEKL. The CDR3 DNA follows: TGCGCCAGCAGCCAATCTTTCGGAGGCGGCGGAGAGACCCAGTACTTC. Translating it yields CASSQSFGGGGETQYF.

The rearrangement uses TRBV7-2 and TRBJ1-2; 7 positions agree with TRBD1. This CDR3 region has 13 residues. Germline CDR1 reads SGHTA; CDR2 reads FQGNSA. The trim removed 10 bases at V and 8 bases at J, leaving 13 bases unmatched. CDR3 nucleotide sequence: TGTGCCACCAAGACCACAGGGGTAGGCGGCTACACCTTC. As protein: CATKTTGVGGYTF.

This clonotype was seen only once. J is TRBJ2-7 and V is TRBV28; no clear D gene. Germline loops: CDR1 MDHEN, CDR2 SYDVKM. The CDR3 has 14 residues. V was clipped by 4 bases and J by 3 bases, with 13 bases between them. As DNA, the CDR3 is TGTGCCAGCAGTTCTTCCGATTCGTACTACGAGCAGTACGTC. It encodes CASSSSDSYYEQYV.

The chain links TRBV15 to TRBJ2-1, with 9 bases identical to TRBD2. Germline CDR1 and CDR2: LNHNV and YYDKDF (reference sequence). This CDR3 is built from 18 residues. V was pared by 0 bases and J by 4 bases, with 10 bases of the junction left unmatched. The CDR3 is CATSRDTPAGGLYNEQFF. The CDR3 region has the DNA TGTGCCACCAGCAGAGATACCCCAGCGGGGGGTTTATACAATGAGCAGTTCTTC. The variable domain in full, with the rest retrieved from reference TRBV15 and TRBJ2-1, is DAMVIQNPRYQVTQFGKPVTLSCSQTLNHNVMYWYQQKSSQAPKLLFHYYDKDFNNEADTPDNFQSRRPNTSFCFLDIRSPGLGDTAMYLCATSRDTPAGGLYNEQFFGPGTRLTVL.

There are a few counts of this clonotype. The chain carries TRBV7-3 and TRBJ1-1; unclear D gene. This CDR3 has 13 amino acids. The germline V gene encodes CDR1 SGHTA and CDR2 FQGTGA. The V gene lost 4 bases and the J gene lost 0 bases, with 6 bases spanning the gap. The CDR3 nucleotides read TGTGCCAGCAGCTCCGGGGTGAACACTGAAGCTTTCTTT. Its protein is CASSSGVNTEAFF.

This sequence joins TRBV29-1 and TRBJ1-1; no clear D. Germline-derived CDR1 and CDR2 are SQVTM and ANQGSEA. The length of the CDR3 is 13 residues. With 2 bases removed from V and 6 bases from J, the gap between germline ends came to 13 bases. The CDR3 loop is CSVEPHRAAEAFF. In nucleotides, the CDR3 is TGCAGCGTTGAACCCCATCGGGCCGCTGAAGCTTTCTTT.

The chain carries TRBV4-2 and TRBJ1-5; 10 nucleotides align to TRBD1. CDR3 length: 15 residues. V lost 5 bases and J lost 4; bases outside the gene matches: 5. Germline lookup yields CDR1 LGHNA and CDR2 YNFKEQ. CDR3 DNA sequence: TGTGCCAGCAGCTCAGGACAGGGGGATAATCAGCCCCAGCATTTT. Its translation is CASSSGQGDNQPQHF.

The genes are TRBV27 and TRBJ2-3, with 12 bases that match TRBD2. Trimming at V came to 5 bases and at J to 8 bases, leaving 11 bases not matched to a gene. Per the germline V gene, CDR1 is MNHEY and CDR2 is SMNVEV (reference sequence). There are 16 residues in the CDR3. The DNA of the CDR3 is TGTGCCAGCAGTCCGACTAGCGGGGGTCCCAAGGGTACGCAGTATTTT. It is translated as CASSPTSGGPKGTQYF.

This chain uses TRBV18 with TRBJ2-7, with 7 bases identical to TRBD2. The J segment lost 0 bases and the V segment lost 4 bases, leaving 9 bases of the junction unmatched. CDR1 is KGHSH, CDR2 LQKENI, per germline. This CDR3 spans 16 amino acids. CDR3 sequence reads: CASSLLQRGASYEQYF. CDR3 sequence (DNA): TGTGCCAGCTCACTCCTACAGCGGGGCGCCTCCTACGAGCAGTACTTC.

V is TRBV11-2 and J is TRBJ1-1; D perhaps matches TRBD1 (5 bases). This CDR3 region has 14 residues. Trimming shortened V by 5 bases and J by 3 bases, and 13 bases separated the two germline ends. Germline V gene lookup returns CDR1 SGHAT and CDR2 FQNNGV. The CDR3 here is CASSRGRGDTEAFF. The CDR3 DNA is TGTGCCAGCAGCCGAGGGCGGGGGGACACTGAAGCTTTCTTT.

CDR3 bases: TGTGCCAGCTCACCAGCGATCAGGGCTGAAGCTTTCTTT. This encodes CASSPAIRAEAFF. The rearrangement uses TRBV18 and TRBJ1-1, with D tentatively TRBD1 (5 bases). Germline V gene lookup returns CDR1 KGHSH and CDR2 LQKENI. The CDR3 sequence is 13 residues long. Trimming left V 2 bases short and J 6 bases short, with 10 bases between.

The CDR3 sequence is CASNSGTPTGELFF. The CDR3 region has the DNA TGTGCCAGTAATTCCGGGACACCAACCGGGGAGCTGTTTTTT. This sequence joins TRBV19 and TRBJ2-2; D is possibly TRBD1 (6 bases). Trimming took 7 bases from V and 5 from J, leaving 14 bases between them. Germline lookup yields CDR1 LNHDA and CDR2 SQIVND (reference sequence). CDR3 length: 14 amino acids.

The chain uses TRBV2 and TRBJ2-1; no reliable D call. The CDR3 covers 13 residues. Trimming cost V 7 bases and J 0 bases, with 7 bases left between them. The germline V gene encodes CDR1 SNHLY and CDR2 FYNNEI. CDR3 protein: CASKSPSYNEQFF. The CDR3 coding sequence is TGTGCCAGCAAAAGCCCCTCCTACAATGAGCAGTTCTTC.

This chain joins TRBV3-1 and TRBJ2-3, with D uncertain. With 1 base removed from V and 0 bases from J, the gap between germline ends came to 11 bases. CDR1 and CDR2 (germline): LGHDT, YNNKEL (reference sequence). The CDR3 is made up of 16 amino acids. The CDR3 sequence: CASSQAGAGSTDTQYF. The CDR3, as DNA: TGTGCCAGCAGCCAAGCCGGAGCTGGTAGCACAGATACGCAGTATTTT.

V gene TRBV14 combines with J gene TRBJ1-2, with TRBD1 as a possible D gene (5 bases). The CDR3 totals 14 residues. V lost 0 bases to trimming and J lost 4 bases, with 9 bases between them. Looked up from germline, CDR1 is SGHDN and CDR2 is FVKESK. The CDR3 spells CASSQDLGPYGYTF. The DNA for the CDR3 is TGTGCCAGCAGCCAAGATCTGGGACCCTATGGCTACACCTTC.

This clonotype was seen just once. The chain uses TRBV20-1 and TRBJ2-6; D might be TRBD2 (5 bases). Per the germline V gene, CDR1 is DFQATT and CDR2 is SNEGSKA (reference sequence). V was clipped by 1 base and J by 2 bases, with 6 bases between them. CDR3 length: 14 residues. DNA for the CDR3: TGCAGTGCTAGAGCGGGGACTGGGGCCAACGTCCTGACTTTC. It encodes CSARAGTGANVLTF.

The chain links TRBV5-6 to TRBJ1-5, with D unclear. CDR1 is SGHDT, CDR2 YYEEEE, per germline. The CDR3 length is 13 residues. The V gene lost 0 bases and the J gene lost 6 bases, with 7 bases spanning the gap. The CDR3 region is CASSLEGTQPQHF. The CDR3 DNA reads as TGTGCCAGCAGCTTGGAGGGAACTCAGCCCCAGCATTTT.

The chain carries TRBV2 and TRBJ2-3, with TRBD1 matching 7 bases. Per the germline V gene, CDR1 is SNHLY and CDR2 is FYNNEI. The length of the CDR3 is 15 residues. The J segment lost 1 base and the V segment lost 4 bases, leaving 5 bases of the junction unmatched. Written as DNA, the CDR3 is TGTGCCAGCAGTGGCCCCGGGACAGGCACAGATACGCAGTATTTT. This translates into CASSGPGTGTDTQYF.

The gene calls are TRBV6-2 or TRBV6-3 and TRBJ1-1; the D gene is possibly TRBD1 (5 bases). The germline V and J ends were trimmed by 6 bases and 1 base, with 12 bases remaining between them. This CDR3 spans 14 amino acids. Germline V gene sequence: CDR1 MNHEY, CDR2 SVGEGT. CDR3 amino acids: CASRSQGRNTEAFF. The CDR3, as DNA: TGTGCCAGCAGATCTCAGGGAAGGAACACTGAAGCTTTCTTT.

For the CDR3, the DNA is TGCAGTGCTAGCGGGGACCGGTACGACACTGAAGCTTTCTTT. It translates to CSASGDRYDTEAFF. The chain employs TRBV20-1 and TRBJ1-1; weak D call: TRBD1 (5 bases). This CDR3 comprises 14 residues. Germline V CDR1 and CDR2: DFQATT, SNEGSKA (reference sequence). V was trimmed by 3 bases and J by 3 bases, leaving 14 bases between them.

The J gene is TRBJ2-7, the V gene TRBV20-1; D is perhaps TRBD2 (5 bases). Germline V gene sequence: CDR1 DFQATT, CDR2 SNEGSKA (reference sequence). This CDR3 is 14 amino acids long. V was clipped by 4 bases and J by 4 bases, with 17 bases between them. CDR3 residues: CSATLGGSLYEQYF. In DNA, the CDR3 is TGCAGTGCTACGTTAGGAGGTAGTCTGTACGAGCAGTACTTC.

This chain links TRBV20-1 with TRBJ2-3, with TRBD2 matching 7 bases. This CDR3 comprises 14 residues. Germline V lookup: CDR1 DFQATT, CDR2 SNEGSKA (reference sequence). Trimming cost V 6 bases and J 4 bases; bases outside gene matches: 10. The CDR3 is CSAPRAGVADTQYF. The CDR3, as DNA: TGCAGTGCCCCCCGGGCGGGGGTCGCAGATACGCAGTATTTT.